The present T cell receptor beta chain was sequenced within a study of CXCR3-negative and CXCR3-positive naive CD8 T cells. Study-level findings and limits: Within a donor, both naive subsets shared TRBV-TRBJ usage, unlike memory cells.

Germline CDR1 is MDHEN and CDR2 is SYDVKM. The CDR3 covers 16 residues. The method, 5' RACE with UMI labels, was used to prepare the TRB cDNA libraries. With the 5' RACE reads reprocessed, TCRdb shows one record per CDR3 protein and no DNA. Here the sample table reports tens of thousands of distinct CDR3 sequences. Comments on this clonotype: The antigen is unknown.

The receptor's source is a human donor in good health. Some clones in this sample may be carry-over from other donors' samples. The sequenced sample consisted of naive CXCR3- CD8+ T cells from blood. Regarding subset: CD45RO-CCR7+CD27+CD95- naive CD8+ T cells lacking CXCR3 (TNR3-). V and J are TRBV28 and TRBJ1-1; absent DNA, TCRdb's TRBD1 call cannot be checked. The CDR3 is CASSLPHTGPLSEAFF.